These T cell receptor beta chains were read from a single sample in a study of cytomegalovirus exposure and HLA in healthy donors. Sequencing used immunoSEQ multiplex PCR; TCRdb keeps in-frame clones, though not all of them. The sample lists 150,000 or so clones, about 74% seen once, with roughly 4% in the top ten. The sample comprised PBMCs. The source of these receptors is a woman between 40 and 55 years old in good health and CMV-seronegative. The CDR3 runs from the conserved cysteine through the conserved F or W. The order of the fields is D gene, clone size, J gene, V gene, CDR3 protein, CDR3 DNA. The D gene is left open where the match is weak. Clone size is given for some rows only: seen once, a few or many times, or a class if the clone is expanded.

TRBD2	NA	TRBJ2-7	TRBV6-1	CATSSGRAGEQYF	TGTGCCACCTCTAGCGGGAGGGCGGGGGAGCAGTACTTC
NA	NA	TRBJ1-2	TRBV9	CASSSRGMNYGYTF	TGTGCCAGCAGTTCAAGGGGGATGAACTATGGCTACACCTTC
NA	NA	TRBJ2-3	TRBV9	CASSVEPRQALTTDTQYF	TGTGCCAGCAGCGTAGAACCCCGACAGGCTTTGACCACAGATACGCAGTATTTT
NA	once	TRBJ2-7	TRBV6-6	CASSTSRVGYEQYF	TGTGCCAGTTCGACATCGCGGGTTGGTTACGAGCAGTACTTC
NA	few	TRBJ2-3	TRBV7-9	CASSSRGREGPTDTQYF	TGTGCCAGCAGCTCCAGGGGGCGGGAGGGGCCTACAGATACGCAGTATTTT
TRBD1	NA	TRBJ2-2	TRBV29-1	CSVEPSTGGHGELFF	TGCAGCGTTGAACCTTCGACAGGGGGCCACGGGGAGCTGTTTTTT
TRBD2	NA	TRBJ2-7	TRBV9	CASSTGLAGPYEQYF	TGTGCCAGCAGCACGGGACTAGCGGGCCCCTACGAGCAGTACTTC
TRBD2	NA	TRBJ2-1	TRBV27	CASSSERGGGYNEQFF	TGTGCCAGCAGTTCCGAGCGGGGGGGCGGATACAATGAGCAGTTCTTC
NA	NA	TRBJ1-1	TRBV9	CASNAGADMNTEAFF	TGTGCCAGCAACGCGGGGGCAGACATGAACACTGAAGCTTTCTTT
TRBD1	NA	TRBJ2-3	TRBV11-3	CASSLDSGTGATDTQYF	TGTGCCAGCAGCTTAGACTCTGGGACAGGGGCCACAGATACGCAGTATTTT